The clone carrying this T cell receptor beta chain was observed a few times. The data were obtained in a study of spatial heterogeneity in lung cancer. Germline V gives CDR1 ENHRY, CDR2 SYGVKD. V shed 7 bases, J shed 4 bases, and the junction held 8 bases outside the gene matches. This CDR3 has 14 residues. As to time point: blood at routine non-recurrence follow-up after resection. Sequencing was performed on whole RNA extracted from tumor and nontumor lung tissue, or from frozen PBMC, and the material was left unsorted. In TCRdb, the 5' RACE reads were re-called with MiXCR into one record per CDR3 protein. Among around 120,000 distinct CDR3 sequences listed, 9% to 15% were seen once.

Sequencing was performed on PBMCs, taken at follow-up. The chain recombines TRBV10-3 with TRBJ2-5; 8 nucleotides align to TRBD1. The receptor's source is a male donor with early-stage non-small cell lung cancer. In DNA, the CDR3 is TGTGCCATCACCCCATCGGACAGGGTAGAGACCCAGTACTTC. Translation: CAITPSDRVETQYF.